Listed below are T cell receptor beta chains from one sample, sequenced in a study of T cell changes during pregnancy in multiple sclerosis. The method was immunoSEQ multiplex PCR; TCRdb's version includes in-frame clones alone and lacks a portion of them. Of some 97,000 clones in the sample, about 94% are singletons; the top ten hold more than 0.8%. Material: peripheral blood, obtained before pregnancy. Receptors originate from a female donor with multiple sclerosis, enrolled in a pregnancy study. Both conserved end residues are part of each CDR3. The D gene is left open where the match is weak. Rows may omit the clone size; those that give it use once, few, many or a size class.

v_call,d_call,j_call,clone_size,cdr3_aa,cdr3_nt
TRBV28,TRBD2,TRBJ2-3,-,CASSSSTLAGPPRTQYF,TGTGCCAGCAGTTCCTCTACACTAGCGGGGCCTCCTCGGACGCAGTATTTT
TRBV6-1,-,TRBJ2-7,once,CASSEGSRPRGSYEQYF,TGTGCCAGCAGTGAAGGGAGCCGGCCACGGGGCTCCTACGAGCAGTACTTC
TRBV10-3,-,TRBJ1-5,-,CAISGGGDSNQPQHF,TGTGCCATCAGTGGGGGGGGAGATAGCAATCAGCCCCAGCATTTT
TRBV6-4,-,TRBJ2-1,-,CASSDSRDSSVNEQFF,TGTGCCAGCAGTGACTCGAGGGATTCCTCTGTAAATGAGCAGTTCTTC
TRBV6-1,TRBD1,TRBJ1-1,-,CASDRGESTEAFF,TGTGCCTCGGACAGGGGAGAGAGCACTGAAGCTTTCTTT
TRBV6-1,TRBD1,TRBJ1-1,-,CASTRDRSNTEAFF,TGTGCCAGCACTAGGGACAGGTCGAACACTGAAGCTTTCTTT
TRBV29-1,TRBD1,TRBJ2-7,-,CSVELDRINEQYF,TGCAGCGTTGAACTGGACAGGATAAACGAGCAGTACTTC
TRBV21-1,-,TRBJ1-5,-,CASSKVGRIKDSNQPQHF,TGTGCCAGCAGCAAAGTGGGCAGGATAAAAGATAGCAATCAGCCCCAGCATTTT
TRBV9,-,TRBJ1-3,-,CASSPSGQSSGNTIYF,TGTGCCAGCAGCCCCAGCGGCCAGAGCTCTGGAAACACCATATATTTT
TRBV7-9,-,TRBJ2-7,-,CASGAQSSYEQYF,TGTGCCAGCGGAGCGCAGAGCTCCTACGAGCAGTACTTC
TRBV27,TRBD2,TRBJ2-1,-,CASSAGLAQYNEQFF,TGTGCCAGCAGTGCGGGACTAGCGCAATACAATGAGCAGTTCTTC
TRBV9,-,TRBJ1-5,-,CASSSSSNQPQHF,TGTGCCAGCAGCTCTTCTAGCAATCAGCCCCAGCATTTT
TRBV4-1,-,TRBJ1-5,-,CASSQDSGYQPQHF,TGCGCCAGCAGCCAAGATTCGGGGTATCAGCCCCAGCATTTT
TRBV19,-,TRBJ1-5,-,CASSIGGMVQPQHF,TGTGCCAGTAGTATAGGAGGGATGGTTCAGCCCCAGCATTTT
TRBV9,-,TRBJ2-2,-,CASSDRAAGELFF,TGTGCCAGCAGCGACAGGGCGGCCGGGGAGCTGTTTTTT
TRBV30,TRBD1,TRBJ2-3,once,CAWGQGLTDTQYF,TGTGCCTGGGGACAGGGACTTACAGATACGCAGTATTTT
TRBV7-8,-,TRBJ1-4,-,CASTPDAWTANEKLFF,TGTGCCAGCACCCCCGATGCCTGGACAGCGAATGAAAAACTGTTTTTT
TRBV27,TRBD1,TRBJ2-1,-,CASSLSTGHNEQFF,TGTGCCAGCAGTTTATCGACAGGGCACAATGAGCAGTTCTTC